The rows below give T cell receptor beta chains drawn from one sample of a study of blood T cell repertoires in COVID-19. The data were produced by immunoSEQ multiplex PCR, yet TCRdb's version contains in-frame clones alone and is incomplete. The repertoire holds around 450,000 clones, with about 90% as singletons. Sequencing was carried out using PBMCs or T cells enriched from blood (not recorded which). These receptors all come from a woman in her late teens or twenties with acute COVID-19. The CDR3 runs from the conserved cysteine through the conserved F or W. Each record gives: V gene, clone size, J gene, D gene, CDR3 DNA, CDR3 protein. A D gene is named only where the DNA matches it firmly. Not every row has a clone size; where given, it reads once, few, many or a size class.

v_gene: TRBV30
abundance: .
j_gene: TRBJ1-1
d_gene: .
CDR3nt: TGTGCCTGGAGTGTGGAGCTAAACACTGAAGCTTTCTTT
CDR3aa: CAWSVELNTEAFF

v_gene: TRBV7-9
abundance: once
j_gene: TRBJ2-1
d_gene: .
CDR3nt: TGTGCCAGCAGCTTCGGCAGGGCCGCTGAGCAGTTCTTC
CDR3aa: CASSFGRAAEQFF

v_gene: TRBV2
abundance: .
j_gene: TRBJ1-1
d_gene: .
CDR3nt: TGTGCCAGCAGTGCCGACAGAAACACTGAAGCTTTCTTT
CDR3aa: CASSADRNTEAFF

v_gene: TRBV28
abundance: .
j_gene: TRBJ1-5
d_gene: TRBD1
CDR3nt: TGTGCCAGCAGAAGCGGACAGGGTGGGGGTCAGCCCCAGCATTTT
CDR3aa: CASRSGQGGGQPQHF

v_gene: TRBV6-1
abundance: .
j_gene: TRBJ1-2
d_gene: .
CDR3nt: TGTGCCAGCAGTGAATCAGGTTCCTATGGCTACACCTTC
CDR3aa: CASSESGSYGYTF

v_gene: TRBV29-1
abundance: once
j_gene: TRBJ1-2
d_gene: .
CDR3nt: TGCAGCGTGGAGCGGAGATATGGCTACACCTTC
CDR3aa: CSVERRYGYTF

v_gene: TRBV3-1/TRBV3-2
abundance: .
j_gene: TRBJ2-1
d_gene: TRBD1
CDR3nt: TGTGCCAGCAGCCCACCGGGACAGGTAGGGAGCAATGAGCAGTTCTTC
CDR3aa: CASSPPGQVGSNEQFF

v_gene: TRBV7-9
abundance: .
j_gene: TRBJ2-7
d_gene: TRBD1
CDR3nt: TGTGCCAGCACCGGGACAGGGGGTCGGGAGCAGTACTTC
CDR3aa: CASTGTGGREQYF

v_gene: TRBV5-6
abundance: .
j_gene: TRBJ2-7
d_gene: TRBD1
CDR3nt: TGTGCCAGCAGTTCGATAACGCTGGACAGGCTTTGGGAGCAGTACTTC
CDR3aa: CASSSITLDRLWEQYF

v_gene: TRBV5-1
abundance: .
j_gene: TRBJ2-2
d_gene: .
CDR3nt: TGCGCCAGCAGCTTGGCCGAGGGCAGTGGGACCGGGGAGCTGTTTTTT
CDR3aa: CASSLAEGSGTGELFF

v_gene: TRBV5-6
abundance: .
j_gene: TRBJ1-1
d_gene: TRBD1
CDR3nt: TGTGCCAGCAGCCAGGGACAGCACATGAACACTGAAGCTTTCTTT
CDR3aa: CASSQGQHMNTEAFF

v_gene: TRBV5-1
abundance: .
j_gene: TRBJ1-5
d_gene: .
CDR3nt: TGCGCCAGCAGCCCAGACATGTCCCGTAATCAGCCCCAGCATTTT
CDR3aa: CASSPDMSRNQPQHF

v_gene: TRBV7-3
abundance: once
j_gene: TRBJ2-7
d_gene: .
CDR3nt: TGTGCCAGCAGCTTAGAACAGGAAACTGAGCAGTACTTC
CDR3aa: CASSLEQETEQYF

v_gene: TRBV5-1
abundance: .
j_gene: TRBJ2-7
d_gene: TRBD2
CDR3nt: TGCGCCAGCAGCATTGGACTAGCGGGGACCTACGAGCAGTACTTC
CDR3aa: CASSIGLAGTYEQYF

v_gene: TRBV3-1/TRBV3-2
abundance: .
j_gene: TRBJ1-1
d_gene: .
CDR3nt: TGTGCCAGCAGCCATCCCACCCTCGGTACAGGGAATGAAATGAACACTGAAGCTTTCTTT
CDR3aa: CASSHPTLGTGNEMNTEAFF

v_gene: TRBV5-1
abundance: .
j_gene: TRBJ2-1
d_gene: .
CDR3nt: TGCGCCAGCGGCGGGGACCATCCTACTAATAATGAGCAGTTCTTC
CDR3aa: CASGGDHPTNNEQFF